This TCR beta chain was sequenced during a study of blood T cell repertoires in COVID-19. How the authors handled the data: Amplification from reference gene primers served as the basis for estimated nucleated cell counts. Clones were sequenced by immunoSEQ multiplex PCR, and TCRdb holds only the in-frame ones, with some missing. V and J calls plus clone size are reproduced from that table; the DNA served to infer D and trimming. The sample lists some 250,000 clones, more than 65% occurring once. The sequencing input was peripheral blood. The TCR was taken from a man aged 50 to 60 with active or convalescent COVID-19.

The DNA for the CDR3 is TGTGCCAGCACCCCCGGGACAACTAGCACAGATACGCAGTATTTT. As protein: CASTPGTTSTDTQYF. This sequence joins TRBV7-2 and TRBJ2-3; D perhaps matches TRBD1 (6 bases). From germline, CDR1 is SGHTA and CDR2 FQGNSA. The CDR3 spans 15 residues. The V and J ends lost 7 bases and 0 bases respectively, with 14 bases between them.